The 23 T cell receptor beta chains in this list originate from one sample, sequenced in a study of human T cells and chemical hapten exposure. Time point defined: patch test 3, about 24 weeks after DPC sensitization. Specified treatment: therapeutic diphenylcyclopropenone sensitization with weekly scalp DPC. TCRdb re-called the RACE reads through MiXCR, storing one row per CDR3 protein. Among under 75,000 distinct CDR3 sequences, 11% were seen once, and the ten largest hold approximately 1.4%. The input for sequencing was whole blood, taken in connection with sensitization to the hapten diphenylcyclopropenone (DPC). The receptors derive from a woman aged 45-65 years with alopecia areata. Some clones in this sample may be carry-over from other donors' samples.

Ten or more counts support this clonotype. The CDR3 is CASRPDRWGFNYGYTF. The CDR3 DNA sequence: TGTGCCAGCAGGCCCGACAGGTGGGGATTTAACTATGGCTACACCTTC. The rearrangement uses TRBV6-1 and TRBJ1-2; D might be TRBD1 (6 bases). V was shortened by 6 bases and J by 1 base, with 18 bases between the two germline ends. The CDR3 has 16 residues. The germline gives CDR1 MNHNS, CDR2 SASEGT.

The CDR3 nucleotides read TGTGCCAGCAGCTTGGTTGGCAGGGTTATAGAGACCCAGTACTTC. Protein sequence: CASSLVGRVIETQYF. J is TRBJ2-5 and V is TRBV5-4; a weak D match, TRBD1 (5 bases). The V gene lost 0 bases and the J gene lost 4 bases, with 13 bases spanning the gap. The germline gives CDR1 SGHNT, CDR2 YYREEE (reference sequence). The CDR3 length is 15 residues.

This clonotype was found many times. The chain has TRBV27 and TRBJ2-7, with 9 bases fitting TRBD2. The CDR3 runs 13 residues. J lost 4 bases, V lost 6 bases, and 4 bases had no gene match. Germline CDR1 MNHEY, CDR2 SMNVEV (reference sequence). The CDR3 is CASRPGLAYEQYF. CDR3 in DNA: TGTGCCAGCAGACCGGGACTAGCTTACGAGCAGTACTTC.

The genes are TRBV29-1 and TRBJ1-5; 8 nucleotides match TRBD1. Trimming cost V 5 bases and J 7 bases; bases outside gene matches: 7. The CDR3 sequence is 13 residues long. From germline, CDR1 is SQVTM and CDR2 ANQGSEA. This chain's CDR3 is CSVTGQGGQPQHF. The CDR3 nucleotides are TGCAGCGTTACTGGACAGGGTGGACAGCCCCAGCATTTT.

This clonotype was counted at least ten times. CDR3 sequence (DNA): TGTGCCAGCAGTGAAGGGCCGGTCGAGAACACTGAAGCTTTCTTT. Its protein is CASSEGPVENTEAFF. This chain joins TRBV6-1 and TRBJ1-1; D is ambiguous. The V gene's germline CDR1 is MNHNS and CDR2 SASEGT. Trimming pared 1 base from V and 1 base from J, leaving 10 bases between. The CDR3 runs to 15 residues.

This clonotype was detected ten times or more. The V and J genes are TRBV29-1 and TRBJ2-2, with 9 bases that match TRBD2. Germline V CDR1 and CDR2: SQVTM, ANQGSEA. V was pared by 5 bases and J by 4 bases, with 5 bases of the junction left unmatched. This CDR3 spans 14 amino acids. The CDR3 DNA reads TGCAGCGTTTTAGCGGGAGCGGGCACCGGGGAGCTGTTTTTT. Its protein product is CSVLAGAGTGELFF.

This clonotype occurred many times. The gene calls are TRBV11-2 and TRBJ2-5; D perhaps matches TRBD2 (6 bases). Looked up from germline, CDR1 is SGHAT and CDR2 is FQNNGV. The ends were cut back, 4 bases at V and 2 bases at J, with 17 bases in the middle. This CDR3 is 16 amino acids long. The CDR3 sequence: CASSSLRKGRQETQYF. CDR3 nucleotide sequence: TGTGCCAGCAGCTCCCTGAGGAAAGGGAGGCAAGAGACCCAGTACTTC.

This clonotype came up a few times. The V and J genes are TRBV10-3 and TRBJ2-1, with 14 nucleotides matching TRBD2. Germline trimming cut 3 bases from V and 9 bases from J; bases unmatched to any gene: 13. Germline V CDR1 and CDR2: ENHRY, SYGVKD. The CDR3 length is 18 residues. In DNA, the CDR3 is TGTGCCATCAGTGATGGGGGGACTAGCGGGAGTCCGGGAAGTGAGCAGTTCTTC. It encodes CAISDGGTSGSPGSEQFF.

This clonotype was picked up many times. This rearrangement joins TRBV2 to TRBJ1-6; the D gene is possibly TRBD1 (5 bases). V was cut by 7 bases and J by 6 bases, with 16 bases left in between. Germline V gene data show CDR1 as SNHLY and CDR2 as FYNNEI. This CDR3 is 15 amino acids long. Written as DNA, the CDR3 is TGTGCCAGCACCCGGCGGGGGATCAGTAATTCACCCCTCCACTTT. Protein product: CASTRRGISNSPLHF. Using reference TRBV2 and TRBJ1-6 for the parts outside the CDR3, the full variable domain is EPEVTQTPSHQVTQMGQEVILRCVPISNHLYFYWYRQILGQKVEFLVSFYNNEISEKSEIFDDQFSVERPDGSNFTLKIRSTKLEDSAMYFCASTRRGISNSPLHFGNGTRLTVT.

This clonotype showed up just a few times. This chain links TRBV6-5 with TRBJ2-1; no reliable D call. V dropped 6 bases and J dropped 5 bases, with 11 bases sitting between them. Germline CDR1 is MNHEY and CDR2 is SVGAGI. The CDR3 is made up of 13 amino acids. The CDR3, as DNA: TGTGCCAGCAGACCCGGGCCTGACAATGAGCAGTTCTTC. Its translation: CASRPGPDNEQFF.

The chain combines TRBV4-2 with TRBJ2-7; 9 bases fit TRBD1. J was trimmed by 6 bases and V by 3 bases; bases with no gene match: 12. The CDR3 is made up of 16 amino acids. The germline V gene has CDR1 LGHNA and CDR2 YNFKEQ. CDR3 residues: CASSHVPGQGIPEQYF. The CDR3 nucleotides read TGTGCCAGCAGCCACGTTCCGGGACAGGGTATTCCCGAGCAGTACTTC.

The chain has TRBV20-1 and TRBJ2-2, with D perhaps assigned TRBD1 or TRBD2 (5 bases each). Germline-derived CDR1 and CDR2 are DFQATT and SNEGSKA (reference sequence). V dropped 2 bases and J dropped 4 bases, with 20 bases sitting between them. CDR3 length: 17 residues. CDR3: CSARNSGTDSFTGELFF. CDR3 sequence (DNA): TGCAGTGCTAGAAACTCCGGGACGGATTCATTCACCGGGGAGCTGTTTTTT.

The rearrangement joins TRBV7-2 to TRBJ1-5, with 9 bases fitting TRBD1. Germline values: CDR1 SGHTA, CDR2 FQGNSA. This CDR3 spans 13 amino acids. J lost 10 bases, V lost 5 bases, and 6 bases had no gene match. The CDR3, as DNA: TGTGCCAGCAGCCAGGACAGGGGAAGACCCCAGCATTTT. This gives the protein CASSQDRGRPQHF.

This clonotype was seen at least ten times. This chain uses TRBV13 with TRBJ2-2, with D possibly TRBD2 on 6 matching bases. Trimming shortened V by 4 bases and J by 5 bases, and 11 bases separated the two germline ends. The CDR3 contains 14 residues. CDR1 is PRHDT, CDR2 FYEKMQ, per germline (reference sequence). The CDR3 loop reads CASSSLEGTGELFF. CDR3 DNA sequence: TGTGCCAGCAGCTCCTTGGAGGGAACCGGGGAGCTGTTTTTT.

The table lists this clonotype with many counts. The genes are TRBV28 and TRBJ2-7; maybe TRBD2 (5 bases). Germline CDR1 and CDR2: MDHEN and SYDVKM. This CDR3 is 14 amino acids long. V was pared by 7 bases and J by 1 base, with 14 bases between. This chain's CDR3 is CASTPETGSYEQYF. CDR3 nucleotide sequence: TGTGCCAGCACCCCGGAGACGGGATCCTACGAGCAGTACTTC.

This clonotype was seen more than once but under ten times. V gene TRBV28 combines with J gene TRBJ1-1; D is perhaps TRBD1 (6 bases). The CDR3 extends over 16 amino acids. Deletions cut 5 bases from V and 0 bases from J, with 16 bases between. Looked up from germline, CDR1 is MDHEN and CDR2 is SYDVKM. DNA for the CDR3: TGTGCCAGCAGTCCTGAGACAGGAACTATGAACACTGAAGCTTTCTTT. It yields the protein CASSPETGTMNTEAFF.

The V and J genes are TRBV2 and TRBJ1-2; D is possibly TRBD1 (5 bases). This CDR3 spans 13 amino acids. V was clipped by 0 bases and J by 7 bases, with 9 bases between them. Germline V lookup: CDR1 SNHLY, CDR2 FYNNEI. Here the CDR3 DNA reads TGTGCCAGCAGTGAAGCCGGCAGGGCTGGCTACACCTTC. This sequence encodes CASSEAGRAGYTF.

This chain joins TRBV29-1 and TRBJ1-2, with D uncertain. Trimming took 4 bases from V and 3 from J, leaving 12 bases between them. The germline CDR1 and CDR2 sequences are SQVTM and ANQGSEA. CDR3 length: 13 residues. In nucleotides, the CDR3 is TGCAGCGTTGGAGCCCCGACGGACTATGGCTACACCTTC. This gives the protein CSVGAPTDYGYTF.

This clonotype was seen repeatedly, ten times or more. The chain uses TRBV6-1 and TRBJ2-7; D remains unclear. The germline V gene encodes CDR1 MNHNS and CDR2 SASEGT. The CDR3 totals 10 residues. The V and J ends lost 6 bases and 4 bases respectively, with 4 bases between them. CDR3 DNA sequence: TGTGCCAGCAGGTTTTACGAGCAGTACTTC. This gives the protein CASRFYEQYF.

The chain is built from TRBV4-1 and TRBJ2-5; 9 bases map to TRBD2. V lost 4 bases, J lost 1 base, and 10 bases stayed unmatched. This CDR3 is 17 amino acids long. Germline CDR1 reads MGHRA; CDR2 reads YSYEKL. The CDR3 sequence is CASSPSPRGGTQETQYF. CDR3 DNA sequence: TGCGCCAGCAGCCCCTCCCCGCGGGGGGGAACCCAAGAGACCCAGTACTTC.

J is TRBJ1-4 and V is TRBV7-7; the match to TRBD1 covers 8 bases. CDR3 length: 15 residues. Germline V CDR1 and CDR2: SSHAT, FNYEAQ (reference sequence). V shed 1 base and J 8 bases; nucleotides not matched to a gene: 6. CDR3 amino acids: CASSLGTGFGEKLFF. CDR3 in DNA: TGTGCCAGCAGCTTAGGGACAGGGTTCGGAGAAAAACTGTTTTTT. Supplemented by reference TRBV7-7 and TRBJ1-4, the full variable domain reads GAGVSQSPRYKVTKRGQDVTLRCDPISSHATLYWYQQALGQGPEFLTYFNYEAQPDKSGLPSDRFSAERPEGSISTLTIQRTEQRDSAMYRCASSLGTGFGEKLFFGSGTQLSVL.

There are many counts of this clonotype. This rearrangement joins TRBV4-3 to TRBJ2-2, with 7 bases fitting TRBD1. Germline values: CDR1 LGHNA, CDR2 YSLEER. The CDR3 runs 17 residues. The V and J ends lost 1 base and 7 bases, in that order; junction bases with no gene match: 12. CDR3 nucleotides: TGCGCCAGCAGCCAAGCTGTGGTAGGGGGCTCGGTCGGGGAGCTGTTTTTT. Translated: CASSQAVVGGSVGELFF.

This clonotype has just a few counts. This chain uses TRBV4-2 with TRBJ1-6; 10 bases are shared with TRBD1. V lost 3 bases and J lost 6; bases outside the gene matches: 2. CDR1 is LGHNA, CDR2 YNFKEQ, per germline. This CDR3 region has 15 residues. This CDR3 reads CASSQGDRGNSPLHF. The CDR3 DNA reads TGTGCCAGCAGCCAGGGGGACAGGGGTAATTCACCCCTCCACTTT.